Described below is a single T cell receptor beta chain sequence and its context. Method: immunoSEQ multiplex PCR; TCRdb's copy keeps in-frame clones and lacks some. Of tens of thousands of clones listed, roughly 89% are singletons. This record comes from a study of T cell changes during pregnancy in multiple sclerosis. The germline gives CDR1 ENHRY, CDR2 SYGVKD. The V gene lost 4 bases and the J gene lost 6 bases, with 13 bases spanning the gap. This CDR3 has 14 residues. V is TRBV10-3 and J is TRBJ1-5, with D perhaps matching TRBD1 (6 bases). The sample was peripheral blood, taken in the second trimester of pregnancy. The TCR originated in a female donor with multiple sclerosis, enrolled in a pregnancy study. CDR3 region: CAISGGGLGQPQHF. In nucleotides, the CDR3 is TGTGCCATCAGTGGGGGGGGGCTCGGTCAGCCCCAGCATTTT.